The rows below give T cell receptor beta chains drawn from one sample of a study of blood T cell repertoires in COVID-19. The data were produced by immunoSEQ multiplex PCR, yet TCRdb's version contains in-frame clones alone and is incomplete. The top ten clones hold 9.5% to 13% of a sample with 95,000 to 100,000 clones, 80% to 90% of them seen once. Specimen: peripheral blood. These receptors were obtained from a young woman with acute or convalescent COVID-19. Both conserved end residues are part of each CDR3. D genes are given only for firm matches. Clone size is not always given. Where it is, it says once, few, many or a class for expanded clones.

TRBV19	TRBJ2-3	.	.	TGTGCCAGTAAGAGGCAGACCTGGGGGGCAGATACGCAGTATTTT	CASKRQTWGADTQYF
TRBV30	TRBJ1-4	.	TRBD1	TGTGCCTGGAGTGACCGGACAGGGAGAGGCGAAAAACTGTTTTTT	CAWSDRTGRGEKLFF
TRBV4-1	TRBJ2-3	.	.	TGCGCCAGCAGCAAACTTATCGACACAGATACGCAGTATTTT	CASSKLIDTDTQYF
TRBV5-4	TRBJ2-3	few	.	TGTGCCAGCAGCCCCCGGGACTCAACAGATACGCAGTATTTT	CASSPRDSTDTQYF
TRBV28	TRBJ2-2	.	TRBD1	TGTGCCAGCAGTTTGGACAGGGGGACCGGGGAGCTGTTTTTT	CASSLDRGTGELFF
TRBV6-6	TRBJ2-7	.	TRBD1	TGTGCCAGCAGTGGGACAGGGGAGGGTGGCGAGCAGTACTTC	CASSGTGEGGEQYF
TRBV28	TRBJ1-5	once	.	TGTGCCAGCCGGACAGCCCTTAGCAATCAGCCCCAGCATTTT	CASRTALSNQPQHF
TRBV7-6	TRBJ2-1	.	TRBD1	TGTGCCAGCAGCTCCCCGGCGGACAGGGCTAGTGAGCAGTTCTTC	CASSSPADRASEQFF
TRBV3-1/TRBV3-2	TRBJ1-2	.	TRBD1	TGTGCCAGCAGCCCGACAGGGAACTATGGCTACACCTTC	CASSPTGNYGYTF
TRBV27	TRBJ2-7	.	TRBD1	TGTGCCAGCAGTACCCGGACAGGGACCTACGAGCAGTACTTC	CASSTRTGTYEQYF
TRBV24-1	TRBJ2-1	.	.	TGTGCCACCAGTGATTTACTTGCGGGTAACAATGAGCAGTTCTTC	CATSDLLAGNNEQFF
TRBV28	TRBJ1-3	.	.	TGTGCCAGCAGTTTGGGTGGACTTCCCGGAAACACCATATATTTT	CASSLGGLPGNTIYF
TRBV27	TRBJ2-7	.	TRBD1	TGTGCCAGCAGTCGTGGACAGGGAAGCTCCTACGAGCAGTACTTC	CASSRGQGSSYEQYF
TRBV30	TRBJ1-2	.	.	TGTGCCTGGAGTGTGGCGTCCTCCGGGTTTCCCTATGGCTACACCTTC	CAWSVASSGFPYGYTF
TRBV15	TRBJ1-4	few	TRBD1	TGTGCCACCAGCAGAGCCTCCGGGACAGGGGGTGAAAAACTGTTTTTT	CATSRASGTGGEKLFF